The 22 T cell receptor beta chains below were found in one sample sequenced in a study of cytomegalovirus exposure and HLA in healthy donors. PCR was performed using 60 Vbeta and 13 Jbeta primers. Here immunoSEQ multiplex PCR was the method, and the copy in TCRdb shows in-frame clones only, minus some. This sample yields around 130,000 clones, of which around 8.5% are seen a single time; 4.5% to 5.5% belongs to the top ten. Specimen: PBMCs. These receptors were collected from a middle-aged man in good health and CMV-seronegative.

The chain uses TRBV28 and TRBJ2-1, with D possibly being TRBD1 (7 bases). V lost 6 bases and J 10 bases, leaving 16 bases between the germline ends. Germline V lookup: CDR1 MDHEN, CDR2 SYDVKM. The CDR3 is made up of 13 amino acids. In DNA, the CDR3 is TGTGCCAGCAGACGGACAGGCCGGGAGGAGCAGTTCTTC. Translating gives CASRRTGREEQFF.

This clone was seen only a few times. The rearrangement joins TRBV7-2 to TRBJ2-5; maybe TRBD2 (7 bases). CDR1 SGHTA and CDR2 FQGNSA come from the germline V gene. V was pared by 5 bases and J by 4 bases, with 14 bases between. The CDR3 runs to 14 residues. CDR3 residues: CASSLGGGIETQYF. DNA for the CDR3: TGTGCCAGCAGCCTAGGGGGGGGGATAGAGACCCAGTACTTC.

This clone has just a few counts. This chain joins TRBV19 and TRBJ2-2; the D is unclear. The V gene lost 5 bases and the J gene lost 1 base, with 8 bases spanning the gap. Per germline, CDR1 LNHDA and CDR2 SQIVND (reference sequence). This CDR3 comprises 14 residues. The CDR3 bases are TGTGCCAGTAGTTCTTCACTGAACACCGGGGAGCTGTTTTTT. Translation: CASSSSLNTGELFF.

This chain uses TRBV9 with TRBJ2-2, with D possibly matching TRBD1 (6 bases). With 0 bases removed from V and 3 bases from J, the gap between germline ends came to 21 bases. CDR1 and CDR2 (germline): SGDLS, YYNGEE. The CDR3 has 19 residues. DNA for the CDR3: TGTGCCAGCAGCGTAGCTACAGGTGCGTCCAGGGGAGACACCGGGGAGCTGTTTTTT. Protein sequence: CASSVATGASRGDTGELFF. Filled out from reference TRBV9 and TRBJ2-2, the complete variable domain reads DSGVTQTPKHLITATGQRVTLRCSPRSGDLSVYWYQQSLDQGLQFLIQYYNGEERAKGNILERFSAQQFPDLHSELNLSSLELGDSALYFCASSVATGASRGDTGELFFGEGSRLTVL.

The chain combines TRBV4-2 with TRBJ2-2; D may be TRBD2 (5 bases). The CDR3 consists of 15 residues. V was pared by 3 bases and J by 2 bases, with 10 bases between. Germline V gene data show CDR1 as LGHNA and CDR2 as YNFKEQ. This CDR3 reads CASSHQLGNTGELFF. CDR3 sequence (DNA): TGTGCCAGCAGCCATCAACTAGGCAACACCGGGGAGCTGTTTTTT.

This clone has more than one count but fewer than ten. The chain uses TRBV10-3 and TRBJ2-5; 14 bases match TRBD2. The CDR3 is 17 amino acids. V lost 0 bases to trimming and J lost 4 bases; unmatched junction nucleotides: 4. The V gene's germline CDR1 is ENHRY and CDR2 SYGVKD. In nucleotides, the CDR3 is TGTGCCATCAGTGAGTCTAGGGGGACTAGCGGGAGAGAGACCCAGTACTTC. It is translated as CAISESRGTSGRETQYF.

This chain's CDR3 is CASSGAGGRTDTQYF. In nucleotides, the CDR3 is TGTGCCAGCAGCGGAGCGGGGGGGCGGACAGATACGCAGTATTTT. J is TRBJ2-3 and V is TRBV13; 10 nucleotides align to TRBD2. The trim removed 5 bases at V and 3 bases at J, leaving 5 bases unmatched. The length of the CDR3 is 15 residues. Germline V lookup: CDR1 PRHDT, CDR2 FYEKMQ (reference sequence). Full variable domain (remainder filled in from reference TRBV13 and TRBJ2-3): AAGVIQSPRHLIKEKRETATLKCYPIPRHDTVYWYQQGPGQDPQFLISFYEKMQSDKGSIPDRFSAQQFSDYHSELNMSSLELGDSALYFCASSGAGGRTDTQYFGPGTRLTVL.

V is TRBV2 and J is TRBJ1-5; 10 bases align to TRBD1. Germline CDR1 and CDR2: SNHLY and FYNNEI. V shed 6 bases and J 7 bases; nucleotides not matched to a gene: 9. The CDR3 is 15 residues long. This chain's CDR3 is CASSLGQGIGQPQHF. The CDR3 nucleotides are TGTGCCAGCAGCTTGGGACAGGGGATTGGGCAGCCCCAGCATTTT.

At least ten counts were recorded for this clone. This chain joins TRBV7-8 and TRBJ2-3; tentative D call: TRBD2 (5 bases). CDR1 SGHVS and CDR2 FQNEAQ come from the germline V gene. V gave up 2 bases and J gave up 3 bases, with 15 bases separating them. The CDR3 length is 16 residues. CDR3 nucleotide sequence: TGTGCCAGCAGCTTACCCAGGAGGCTCGGGACAGATACGCAGTATTTT. Protein product: CASSLPRRLGTDTQYF.

This clone was found a few times. This chain connects TRBV2 to TRBJ1-1; possibly TRBD1 for D (5 bases). Trimming cost V 6 bases and J 3 bases, with 11 bases left between them. The germline V gene has CDR1 SNHLY and CDR2 FYNNEI. The CDR3 loop spans 13 amino acids. This chain's CDR3 is CASRTAGYTEAFF. The CDR3 nucleotides read TGTGCCAGCAGGACAGCAGGGTACACTGAAGCTTTCTTT.

The V gene is TRBV9, the J gene TRBJ1-2, with D unresolved. From germline, CDR1 is SGDLS and CDR2 YYNGEE. V was pared by 0 bases and J by 1 base, with 4 bases between. The length of the CDR3 is 13 residues. The CDR3 nucleotides read TGTGCCAGCAGCGTAGACAGTAACTATGGCTACACCTTC. This gives the protein CASSVDSNYGYTF. The entire variable domain, with the rest obtained from reference TRBV9 and TRBJ1-2, is as follows: DSGVTQTPKHLITATGQRVTLRCSPRSGDLSVYWYQQSLDQGLQFLIQYYNGEERAKGNILERFSAQQFPDLHSELNLSSLELGDSALYFCASSVDSNYGYTFGSGTRLTVV.

The chain employs TRBV6-1 and TRBJ2-5, with no clear D. CDR3 length: 12 amino acids. CDR1 and CDR2 from the germline V gene are MNHNS and SASEGT. The V end was cut by 3 bases, the J end by 5 bases, with 7 bases between. CDR3 sequence reads: CASSDYTETQYF. DNA of the CDR3: TGTGCCAGCAGTGATTACACGGAGACCCAGTACTTC.

V and J are TRBV5-6 and TRBJ2-7, with a weak D call TRBD2 (6 bases). The germline V gene encodes CDR1 SGHDT and CDR2 YYEEEE. V was trimmed by 2 bases and J by 11 bases, leaving 14 bases between them. The CDR3 runs to 12 residues. CDR3 DNA: TGTGCCAGCAGCTTAGGAGCGGGTTTGGAGTACTTC. It codes for CASSLGAGLEYF.

The table lists this clone with a few counts. The J gene is TRBJ2-3, the V gene TRBV6-6; 10 nucleotides agree with TRBD2. With 4 bases clipped from V and 6 bases from J, the junction kept 7 bases outside the gene matches. Germline V lookup: CDR1 MNHNY, CDR2 SVGAGI (reference sequence). The CDR3 runs 15 residues. CDR3 DNA sequence: TGTGCCAGCAGTTTCCTAGCGGGGGTCGGCGATACGCAGTATTTT. Translating it yields CASSFLAGVGDTQYF.

This clone was counted only a few times. The chain recombines TRBV7-2 with TRBJ2-5; D is uncertain. Germline V CDR1 and CDR2: SGHTA, FQGNSA. The CDR3 is made up of 14 amino acids. Trimming removed 1 base at V and 1 base at J, with 7 bases between. CDR3 sequence reads: CASSLVGGQETQYF. In DNA form, the CDR3 reads TGTGCCAGCAGCTTAGTTGGCGGCCAAGAGACCCAGTACTTC.

This clone appeared a few times. This rearrangement joins TRBV6-1 to TRBJ2-7; D might be TRBD2 (6 bases). Germline CDR1 and CDR2: MNHNS and SASEGT. The CDR3 extends over 11 amino acids. The V gene lost 7 bases and the J gene lost 3 bases, with 7 bases spanning the gap. DNA for the CDR3: TGTGCCAGCATCGGGAGCTACGAGCAGTACTTC. Its protein is CASIGSYEQYF.

This chain joins TRBV7-2 and TRBJ2-2; 12 positions agree with TRBD1. Trimming removed 5 bases from V and 6 bases from J; junction bases left unmatched: 4. Per the germline V gene, CDR1 is SGHTA and CDR2 is FQGNSA. This CDR3 region has 15 residues. The CDR3 nucleotides read TGTGCCAGCAGCCCGGGACAGGGGGCCGCCGGGGAGCTGTTTTTT. Protein sequence: CASSPGQGAAGELFF.

V usage is TRBV7-9 and J usage is TRBJ1-1, with D possibly matching TRBD1 (5 bases). The CDR3 contains 15 residues. Germline V gene sequence: CDR1 SEHNR, CDR2 FQNEAQ (reference sequence). V gave up 0 bases and J gave up 4 bases, with 12 bases separating them. CDR3 in amino acids: CASSLAGQQGTEAFF. The CDR3 bases are TGTGCCAGCAGCTTAGCGGGGCAGCAGGGCACTGAAGCTTTCTTT.

This sequence joins TRBV14 and TRBJ2-3; the match to TRBD1 covers 12 bases. V dropped 7 bases and J dropped 4; count of bases not matched to a gene: 24. The CDR3 consists of 21 residues. Germline V gene lookup returns CDR1 SGHDN and CDR2 FVKESK. The CDR3 DNA reads TGTGCCAGCAATGGGAGATTGTGGGGACAGGGGGCGGGTCTGTGTCCAGATACGCAGTATTTT. It translates to CASNGRLWGQGAGLCPDTQYF.

V usage is TRBV5-1 and J usage is TRBJ2-3; D unclear. V lost 0 bases and J 1 base, leaving 9 bases between the germline ends. Germline lookup yields CDR1 SGHRS and CDR2 YFSETQ. The length of the CDR3 is 15 residues. The CDR3 region has the DNA TGCGCCAGCAGCTTGGCGGAGCCCCGCACAGATACGCAGTATTTT. As protein: CASSLAEPRTDTQYF.

In this sample, this clone turned up a few times. The chain carries TRBV5-1 and TRBJ1-2, with 7 nucleotides matching TRBD1. J lost 5 bases, V lost 2 bases, and 9 bases had no gene match. The CDR3 spans 15 residues. The germline V gene has CDR1 SGHRS and CDR2 YFSETQ. The CDR3 protein is CASSLEEGARYGYTF. The CDR3 region has the DNA TGCGCCAGCAGCTTAGAGGAGGGGGCGCGTTATGGCTACACCTTC.

This clone was observed a handful of times. The V call is TRBV4-2, the J call TRBJ2-7; TRBD1 might be the D (6 bases). In germline, CDR1 is LGHNA, CDR2 YNFKEQ. The CDR3 sequence is 14 residues long. V was cut by 0 bases and J by 2 bases, with 8 bases left in between. Written as DNA, the CDR3 is TGTGCCAGCAGCCAAGATAAGGGGGCCTACGAGCAGTACTTC. This codes for CASSQDKGAYEQYF.